The T cell receptor (beta chain) described here comes from a study of cytomegalovirus exposure and HLA in healthy donors. It was with 60 Vbeta and 13 Jbeta primers that the PCR ran. Generated by immunoSEQ multiplex PCR, the TCRdb table keeps only in-frame clones and is missing some. Its table lists 45,000 to 70,000 clones. Donors counted as nominally healthy when sampled, yet unrecorded immune exposures were likely. The CDR3 contains 17 residues. With 4 bases clipped from V and 3 bases from J, the junction kept 8 bases outside the gene matches. Germline V gene sequence: CDR1 SGDLS, CDR2 YYNGEE. Findings of the study overall: Most of the TCR beta V segments (in an earlier analysis) were productive either about 87% or about 30% of the time.

As for this clone: Its cognate antigen is unknown.

The clonotype was recovered from a woman aged 25 to 39 in good health and CMV-seropositive. Sequenced: PBMCs. V and J are TRBV9 and TRBJ2-1, with 12 bases lining up with TRBD2. The CDR3 DNA reads TGTGCCAGCAGCACCCGACTAGCGGGAGATGACTACAATGAGCAGTTCTTC. This gives the protein CASSTRLAGDDYNEQFF.